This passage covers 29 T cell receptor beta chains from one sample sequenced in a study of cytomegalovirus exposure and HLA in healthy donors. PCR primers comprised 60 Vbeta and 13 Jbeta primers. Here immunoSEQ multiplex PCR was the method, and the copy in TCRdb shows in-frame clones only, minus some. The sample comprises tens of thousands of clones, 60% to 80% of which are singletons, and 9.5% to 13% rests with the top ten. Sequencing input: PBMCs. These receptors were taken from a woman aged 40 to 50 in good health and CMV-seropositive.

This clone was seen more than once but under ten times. The CDR3 reads CASSGWTGHTEAFF. In DNA, the CDR3 is TGTGCCAGCAGTGGCTGGACAGGACACACTGAAGCTTTCTTT. The chain carries TRBV6-1 and TRBJ1-1, with 7 bases lining up with TRBD1. CDR3 size: 14 residues. V shed 4 bases and J 3 bases; nucleotides not matched to a gene: 5. CDR1 and CDR2 from the germline V gene are MNHNS and SASEGT.

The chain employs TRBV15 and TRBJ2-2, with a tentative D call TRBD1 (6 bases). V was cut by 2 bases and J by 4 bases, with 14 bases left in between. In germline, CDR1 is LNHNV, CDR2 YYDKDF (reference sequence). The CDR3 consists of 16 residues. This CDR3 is CATSRRKDSSTGELFF. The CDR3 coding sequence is TGTGCCACCAGCAGAAGGAAGGACAGCTCCACCGGGGAGCTGTTTTTT.

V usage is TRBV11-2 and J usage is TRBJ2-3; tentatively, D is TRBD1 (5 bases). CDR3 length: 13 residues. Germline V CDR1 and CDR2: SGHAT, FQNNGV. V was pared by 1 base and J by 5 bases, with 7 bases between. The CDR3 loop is CASSLGGLDTQYF. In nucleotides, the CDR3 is TGTGCCAGCAGCTTAGGGGGCTTAGATACGCAGTATTTT.

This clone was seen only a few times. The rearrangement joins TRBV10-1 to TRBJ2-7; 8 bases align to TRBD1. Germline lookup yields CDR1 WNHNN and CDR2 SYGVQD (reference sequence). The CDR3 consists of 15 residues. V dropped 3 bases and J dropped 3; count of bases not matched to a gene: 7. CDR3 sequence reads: CASSDGGTGLYEQYF. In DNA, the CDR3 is TGCGCCAGCAGTGATGGGGGGACAGGCCTCTACGAGCAGTACTTC.

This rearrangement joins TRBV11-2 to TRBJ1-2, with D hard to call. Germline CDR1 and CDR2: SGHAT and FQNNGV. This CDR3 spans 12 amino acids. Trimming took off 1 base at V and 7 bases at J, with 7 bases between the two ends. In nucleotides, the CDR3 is TGTGCCAGCAGCTTAGTACTCGGTGGCTACACCTTC. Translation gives CASSLVLGGYTF.

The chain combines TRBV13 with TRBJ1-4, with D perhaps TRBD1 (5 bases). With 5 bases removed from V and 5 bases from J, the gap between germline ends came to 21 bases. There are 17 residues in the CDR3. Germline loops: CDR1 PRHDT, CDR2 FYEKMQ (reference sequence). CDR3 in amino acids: CASSQEHHRRENEKLFF. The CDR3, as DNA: TGTGCCAGCAGCCAAGAGCACCACAGGAGGGAAAATGAAAAACTGTTTTTT. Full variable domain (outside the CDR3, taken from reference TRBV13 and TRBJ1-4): AAGVIQSPRHLIKEKRETATLKCYPIPRHDTVYWYQQGPGQDPQFLISFYEKMQSDKGSIPDRFSAQQFSDYHSELNMSSLELGDSALYFCASSQEHHRRENEKLFFGSGTQLSVL.

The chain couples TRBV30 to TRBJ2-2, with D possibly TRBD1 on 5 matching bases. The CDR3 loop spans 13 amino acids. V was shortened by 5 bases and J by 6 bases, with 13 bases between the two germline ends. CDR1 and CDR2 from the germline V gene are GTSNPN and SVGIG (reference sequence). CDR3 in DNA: TGTGCCTGGTTCCAGGGAAAGCCCGGGGAGCTGTTTTTT. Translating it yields CAWFQGKPGELFF.

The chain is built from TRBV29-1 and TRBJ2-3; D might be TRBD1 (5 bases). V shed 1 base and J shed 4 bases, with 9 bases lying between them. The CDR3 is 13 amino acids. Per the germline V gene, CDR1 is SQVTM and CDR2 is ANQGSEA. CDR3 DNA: TGCAGCGTTGAAGGGCAGGGCGCAGATACGCAGTATTTT. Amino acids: CSVEGQGADTQYF.

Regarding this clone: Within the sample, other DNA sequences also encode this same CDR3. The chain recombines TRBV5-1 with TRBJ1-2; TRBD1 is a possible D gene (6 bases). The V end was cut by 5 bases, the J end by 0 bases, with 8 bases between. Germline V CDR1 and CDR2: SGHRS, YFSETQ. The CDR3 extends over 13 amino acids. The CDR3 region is CASRTGANYGYTF. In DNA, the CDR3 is TGCGCCAGCAGGACAGGAGCTAACTATGGCTACACCTTC.

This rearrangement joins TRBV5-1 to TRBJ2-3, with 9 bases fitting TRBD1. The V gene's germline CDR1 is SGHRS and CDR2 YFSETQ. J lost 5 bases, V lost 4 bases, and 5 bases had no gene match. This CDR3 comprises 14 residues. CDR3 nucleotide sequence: TGCGCCAGCAGCCCCACAGGGGGCAGAGATACGCAGTATTTT. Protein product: CASSPTGGRDTQYF. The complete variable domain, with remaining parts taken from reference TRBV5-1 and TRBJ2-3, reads KAGVTQTPRYLIKTRGQQVTLSCSPISGHRSVSWYQQTPGQGLQFLFEYFSETQRNKGNFPGRFSGRQFSNSRSEMNVSTLELGDSALYLCASSPTGGRDTQYFGPGTRLTVL.

In nucleotides, the CDR3 is TGTGCCACCAGCAGAGATAGAGGAGGCTACCTTCTAGGGGGGGCGTACGAGCAGTACTTC. Encoded protein: CATSRDRGGYLLGGAYEQYF. This rearrangement joins TRBV15 to TRBJ2-7, with D perhaps TRBD2 (7 bases). CDR3 length: 20 amino acids. From germline, CDR1 is LNHNV and CDR2 YYDKDF (reference sequence). The V end lost 0 bases, the J end lost 4 bases, and 28 bases lay between the germline ends.

The CDR3 coding sequence is TGTGCCAGCAGCCTACGAGCGGGTGGAGTCAATGAGCAGTTCTTC. Translation: CASSLRAGGVNEQFF. The gene calls are TRBV9 and TRBJ2-1, with D tentatively TRBD2 (6 bases). CDR1 is SGDLS, CDR2 YYNGEE, per germline. With 4 bases removed from V and 6 bases from J, the gap between germline ends came to 17 bases. CDR3 length equals 15 residues.

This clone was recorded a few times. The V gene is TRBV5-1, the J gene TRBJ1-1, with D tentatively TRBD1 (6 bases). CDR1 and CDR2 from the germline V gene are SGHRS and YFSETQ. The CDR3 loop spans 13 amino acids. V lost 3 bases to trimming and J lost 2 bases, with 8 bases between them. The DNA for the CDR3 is TGCGCCAGCAGCTGGACAGCTAACACTGAAGCTTTCTTT. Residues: CASSWTANTEAFF.

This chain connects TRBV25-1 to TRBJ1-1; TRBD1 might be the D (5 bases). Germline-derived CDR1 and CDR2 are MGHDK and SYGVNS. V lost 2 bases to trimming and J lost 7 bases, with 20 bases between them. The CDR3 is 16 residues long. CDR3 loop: CASSEGGPMLGHEAFF. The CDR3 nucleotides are TGTGCCAGCAGTGAAGGTGGGCCGATGCTTGGACATGAAGCTTTCTTT.

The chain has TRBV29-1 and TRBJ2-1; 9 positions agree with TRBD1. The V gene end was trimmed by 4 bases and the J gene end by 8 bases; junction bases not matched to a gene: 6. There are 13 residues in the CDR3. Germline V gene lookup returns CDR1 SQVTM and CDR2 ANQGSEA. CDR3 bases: TGCAGCGTTGGGCCAACAGGGGGCGATGAGCAGTTCTTC. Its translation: CSVGPTGGDEQFF.

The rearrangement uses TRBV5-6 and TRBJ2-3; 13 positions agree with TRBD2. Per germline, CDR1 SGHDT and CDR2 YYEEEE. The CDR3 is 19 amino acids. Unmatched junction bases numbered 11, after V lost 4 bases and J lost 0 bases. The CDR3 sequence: CASSLPTSGGSTSTDTQYF. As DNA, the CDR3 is TGTGCCAGCAGCCTTCCGACTAGCGGGGGGTCAACTAGCACAGATACGCAGTATTTT.

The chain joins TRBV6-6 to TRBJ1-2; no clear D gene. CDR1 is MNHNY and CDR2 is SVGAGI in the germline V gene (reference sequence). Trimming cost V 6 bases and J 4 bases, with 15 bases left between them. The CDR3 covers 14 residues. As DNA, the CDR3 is TGTGCCAGCAGCCCGGATGACGGGATCTATGGCTACACCTTC. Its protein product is CASSPDDGIYGYTF.

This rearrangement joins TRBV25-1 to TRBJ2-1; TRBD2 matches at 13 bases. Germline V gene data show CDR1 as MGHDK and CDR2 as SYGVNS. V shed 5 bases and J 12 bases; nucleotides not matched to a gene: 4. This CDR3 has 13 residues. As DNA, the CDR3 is TGTGCCAGCAGTCCGACTAGCGGGGGGCTGCAGTTCTTC. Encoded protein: CASSPTSGGLQFF.

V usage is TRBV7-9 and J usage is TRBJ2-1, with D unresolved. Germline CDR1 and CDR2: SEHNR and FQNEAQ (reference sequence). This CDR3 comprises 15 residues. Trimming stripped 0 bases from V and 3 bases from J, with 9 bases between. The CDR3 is CASSLARGDYNEQFF. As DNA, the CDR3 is TGTGCCAGCAGCTTAGCGCGTGGAGACTACAATGAGCAGTTCTTC. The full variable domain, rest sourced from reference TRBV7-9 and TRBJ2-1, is DTGVSQNPRHKITKRGQNVTFRCDPISEHNRLYWYRQTLGQGPEFLTYFQNEAQLEKSRLLSDRFSAERPKGSFSTLEIQRTEQGDSAMYLCASSLARGDYNEQFFGPGTRLTVL.

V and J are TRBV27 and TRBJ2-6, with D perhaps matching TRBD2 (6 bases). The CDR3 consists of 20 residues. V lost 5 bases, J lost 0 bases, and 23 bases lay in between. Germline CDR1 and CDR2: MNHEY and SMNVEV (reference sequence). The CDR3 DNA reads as TGTGCCAGCAGTCCCTCTGGAGGGCTGCACCACCTCTCTGGGGCCAACGTCCTGACTTTC. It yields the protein CASSPSGGLHHLSGANVLTF.

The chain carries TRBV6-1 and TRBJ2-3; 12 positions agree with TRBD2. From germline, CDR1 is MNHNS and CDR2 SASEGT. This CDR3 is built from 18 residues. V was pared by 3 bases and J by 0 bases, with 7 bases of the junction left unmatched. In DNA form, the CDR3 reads TGTGCCAGCAGTGATGGTCTAGCGGGGGGGTTTAGCACAGATACGCAGTATTTT. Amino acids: CASSDGLAGGFSTDTQYF.

Here the CDR3 reads CASTSFRGPYEQYF. The CDR3 region has the DNA TGTGCCAGCACCTCCTTCAGGGGGCCCTACGAGCAGTACTTC. The chain uses TRBV6-5 and TRBJ2-7, with 8 nucleotides matching TRBD1. CDR1 is MNHEY, CDR2 SVGAGI, per germline. CDR3 length: 14 amino acids. Trimming took 7 bases from V and 2 from J; bases not matched to a gene: 7.

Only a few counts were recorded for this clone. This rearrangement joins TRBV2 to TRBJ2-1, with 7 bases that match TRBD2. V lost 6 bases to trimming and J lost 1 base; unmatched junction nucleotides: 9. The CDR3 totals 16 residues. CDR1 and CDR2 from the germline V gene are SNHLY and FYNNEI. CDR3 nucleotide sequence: TGTGCCAGCAGCCGAAGCGGGGCCGTTTCCTACAATGAGCAGTTCTTC. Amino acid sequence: CASSRSGAVSYNEQFF.

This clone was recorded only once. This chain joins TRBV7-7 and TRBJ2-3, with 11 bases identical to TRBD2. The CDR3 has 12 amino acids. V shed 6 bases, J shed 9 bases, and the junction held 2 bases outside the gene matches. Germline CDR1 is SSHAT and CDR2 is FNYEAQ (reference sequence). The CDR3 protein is CASSLAGGTQYF. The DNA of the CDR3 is TGTGCCAGCAGTCTAGCGGGGGGCACGCAGTATTTT. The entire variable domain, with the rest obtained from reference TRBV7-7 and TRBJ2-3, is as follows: GAGVSQSPRYKVTKRGQDVTLRCDPISSHATLYWYQQALGQGPEFLTYFNYEAQPDKSGLPSDRFSAERPEGSISTLTIQRTEQRDSAMYRCASSLAGGTQYFGPGTRLTVL.

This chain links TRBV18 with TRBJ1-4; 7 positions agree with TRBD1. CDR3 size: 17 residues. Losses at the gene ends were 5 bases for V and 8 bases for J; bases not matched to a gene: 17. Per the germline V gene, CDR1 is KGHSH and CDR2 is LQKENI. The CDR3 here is CASSAYPDRDPTEKLFF. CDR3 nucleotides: TGTGCCAGCTCAGCTTACCCAGACAGGGACCCTACCGAAAAACTGTTTTTT.

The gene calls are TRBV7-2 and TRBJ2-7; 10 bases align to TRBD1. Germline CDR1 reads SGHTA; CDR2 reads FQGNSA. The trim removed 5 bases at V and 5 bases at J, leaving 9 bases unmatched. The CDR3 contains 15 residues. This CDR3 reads CASSTRQGAQDEQYF. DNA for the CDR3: TGTGCCAGCAGCACGCGACAGGGGGCGCAGGACGAGCAGTACTTC.

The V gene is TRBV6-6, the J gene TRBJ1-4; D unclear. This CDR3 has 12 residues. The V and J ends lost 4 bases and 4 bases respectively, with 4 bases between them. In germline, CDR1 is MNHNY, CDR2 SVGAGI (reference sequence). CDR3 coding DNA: TGTGCCAGCAGTTTGAGTAATGAAAAACTGTTTTTT. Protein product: CASSLSNEKLFF.

The CDR3, as DNA: TGTGCCAGCAGCGTATTGTCATCTAATGAAAAACTGTTTTTT. This encodes CASSVLSSNEKLFF. This chain joins TRBV9 and TRBJ1-4; unclear D gene. There are 14 residues in the CDR3. V was shortened by 1 base and J by 3 bases, with 7 bases between the two germline ends. Germline loops: CDR1 SGDLS, CDR2 YYNGEE.

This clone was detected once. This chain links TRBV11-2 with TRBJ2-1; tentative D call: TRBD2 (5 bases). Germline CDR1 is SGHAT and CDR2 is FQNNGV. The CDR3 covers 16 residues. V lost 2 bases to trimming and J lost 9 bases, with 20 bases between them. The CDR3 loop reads CASSLLLRSGISEQFF. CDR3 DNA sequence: TGTGCCAGCAGCTTACTCCTCCGGTCGGGGATTAGTGAGCAGTTCTTC.